The 9 T cell receptor beta chains presented below share a single source sample, sequenced in a study of immune cell composition in non-small cell lung cancer. Generated by immunoSEQ multiplex PCR, the TCRdb table keeps only in-frame clones and is missing some. The sample includes several thousand clones, 70% of them seen just once. Sequencing was done on a sample of lung tumor tissue. These receptors came from a human donor with non-small cell lung cancer.

The genes are TRBV4-1 and TRBJ2-6, with D perhaps matching TRBD1 (5 bases). Germline V lookup: CDR1 MGHRA, CDR2 YSYEKL. Trimming shortened V by 5 bases and J by 0 bases, and 14 bases separated the two germline ends. This CDR3 has 17 residues. The CDR3 sequence: CASSRGVKNSGANVLTF. CDR3 nucleotide sequence: TGCGCCAGCAGCAGGGGTGTAAAGAACTCTGGGGCCAACGTCCTGACTTTC.

This clone was observed once. This chain links TRBV6-1 with TRBJ1-3, with D possibly TRBD1 on 6 matching bases. Germline V gene sequence: CDR1 MNHNS, CDR2 SASEGT. V was shortened by 5 bases and J by 8 bases, with 16 bases between the two germline ends. This CDR3 contains 14 residues. The CDR3 spells CASSSRQAGDTIYF. For the CDR3, the DNA is TGTGCCAGCAGTTCGAGACAGGCCGGAGACACCATATATTTT.

The V and J genes are TRBV10-3 and TRBJ1-1, with D possibly being TRBD1 (5 bases). Germline values: CDR1 ENHRY, CDR2 SYGVKD. CDR3 size: 15 residues. Deletions cut 4 bases from V and 1 base from J, with 13 bases between. In nucleotides, the CDR3 is TGTGCCATCAGTGGGGGACGGGAGGGGAACACTGAAGCTTTCTTT. Encoded protein: CAISGGREGNTEAFF.

This clone was seen only once. The chain is built from TRBV6-6 and TRBJ1-2; 10 bases line up with TRBD1. This CDR3 is 14 amino acids long. The ends lost 6 bases at V and 13 bases at J; junction bases unmatched: 14. Germline-derived CDR1 and CDR2 are MNHNY and SVGAGI (reference sequence). CDR3 coding DNA: TGTGCCAGCAGCCGGGGACAGGGGACGGGCAGCTGCACCTTC. It is translated as CASSRGQGTGSCTF.

This clone has more than one count but fewer than ten. The chain employs TRBV10-2 and TRBJ1-4, with unresolved D. V was clipped by 7 bases and J by 3 bases, with 12 bases between them. This CDR3 comprises 14 residues. Germline V gives CDR1 WSHSY, CDR2 SAAADI. In DNA form, the CDR3 reads TGCGCCAGCACCCCAGGACTCCCTAATGAAAAACTGTTTTTT. Translating gives CASTPGLPNEKLFF.

V gene TRBV19 combines with J gene TRBJ2-2; D unclear. This CDR3 contains 14 residues. CDR1 LNHDA and CDR2 SQIVND come from the germline V gene (reference sequence). The V end was cut by 0 bases, the J end by 2 bases, with 4 bases between. The CDR3 here is CASSIDLNTGELFF. Here the CDR3 DNA reads TGTGCCAGTAGTATAGATCTCAACACCGGGGAGCTGTTTTTT.

The chain combines TRBV28 with TRBJ2-1; 7 bases match TRBD2. The CDR3 loop spans 12 amino acids. CDR1 is MDHEN, CDR2 SYDVKM, per germline. V lost 6 bases and J lost 8; bases outside the gene matches: 4. As DNA, the CDR3 is TGTGCCAGCAGGGGAGGGCCCGATGAGCAGTTCTTC. Translated, it gives CASRGGPDEQFF.

The J gene is TRBJ2-6, the V gene TRBV18; 9 bases are a match to TRBD1. Unmatched junction bases numbered 8, after V lost 2 bases and J lost 3 bases. The CDR3 covers 18 residues. CDR1 and CDR2 (germline): KGHSH, LQKENI. CDR3 coding DNA: TGTGCCAGCTCACCAACACAGGGGGCGCCTAGTGGGGCCAACGTCCTGACTTTC. This gives the protein CASSPTQGAPSGANVLTF.

The chain joins TRBV5-4 to TRBJ2-3; the D gene is possibly TRBD2 (6 bases). The germline CDR1 and CDR2 sequences are SGHNT and YYREEE (reference sequence). V lost 5 bases and J 1 base, leaving 17 bases between the germline ends. The CDR3 is made up of 16 amino acids. CDR3 DNA: TGTGCCAGCAGTTCCCCAGGGCGGGGCGGCACAGATACGCAGTATTTT. It translates to CASSSPGRGGTDTQYF.